This TCR beta chain is from a study of cytomegalovirus exposure and HLA in healthy donors. Study-level findings and limits: In a later analysis, common viral pathogens appeared linked to several of the most significant clusters. In all likelihood, a cluster of highly shared sequence variants was a sequencing artifact. Per a later analysis, about 17,000 TCR beta sequences showed association with HLA alleles at 0.05 false discovery rate.

Use of 60 Vbeta and 13 Jbeta primers characterized the PCR. Assay used: immunoSEQ multiplex PCR; TCRdb lists only in-frame clones, some missing. The sample has 200,000 or so clones, roughly 74% seen once. Of note for this clone: The antigen is not known.

Sequenced material: PBMCs. The sequence came from a woman younger than 45 in good health and CMV-seropositive.

CDR3 sequence (DNA): TGTGCCAGCGGGAAAGCAGGGTTGGAATCCACTGAAGCTTTCTTT. Protein product: CASGKAGLESTEAFF. The chain links TRBV2 to TRBJ1-1, with D perhaps TRBD1 (5 bases). V was trimmed by 8 bases and J by 4 bases, leaving 20 bases between them. The CDR3 covers 15 residues. The V gene's germline CDR1 is SNHLY and CDR2 FYNNEI. Variable domain in full (rest from reference TRBV2 and TRBJ1-1): EPEVTQTPSHQVTQMGQEVILRCVPISNHLYFYWYRQILGQKVEFLVSFYNNEISEKSEIFDDQFSVERPDGSNFTLKIRSTKLEDSAMYFCASGKAGLESTEAFFGQGTRLTVV.